This section outlines one T cell receptor beta chain sequence together with its context. The data derive from a study of blood T cell repertoires in COVID-19. Data came from immunoSEQ multiplex PCR; TCRdb stores just in-frame clones and leaves some out. The sample has approximately 170,000 clones; roughly four fifths are singletons. Germline V gene lookup returns CDR1 LNHDA and CDR2 SQIVND (reference sequence). CDR3 length equals 13 residues. Trimming removed 3 bases at V and 4 bases at J, with 9 bases between. The chain carries TRBV19 and TRBJ2-5; TRBD2 might be the D (6 bases). This receptor was obtained from an elderly woman with acute or convalescent COVID-19. Sequencing was done on a sample of peripheral blood. Here the CDR3 reads CASSIRGLETQYF. The CDR3 bases are TGTGCCAGTAGTATTCGGGGGTTAGAGACCCAGTACTTC.